Below, one T cell receptor beta chain is given with its context. Original processing methods: Amplification of reference gene primers was used by the study to estimate nucleated cell counts. Produced via immunoSEQ multiplex PCR; TCRdb's table is partial and in-frame only. That table is the source of V, J and clone size, and D and trimming were worked out from the DNA. Of roughly 200,000 clones in the sample, roughly 84% are singletons; the top ten hold 18%. Followed over time, Seattle patients had been enrolled while infection was active. The record originates from a study of blood T cell repertoires in COVID-19. On the study more broadly: The origin of the acute and convalescent COVID-19 samples was the United States, Italy and Spain. PBMCs, B-cell-depleted T cells, or T cells provided the cDNA or gDNA that made up the material.

Deletions cut 5 bases from V and 7 bases from J, with 11 bases between. CDR3 size: 12 residues. The sequenced material came from peripheral blood. This rearrangement joins TRBV12-3 or TRBV12-4 to TRBJ1-2, with D perhaps matching TRBD1 (6 bases). The clonotype was recovered from a person aged 65 to 85 with COVID-19, enrolled during active disease. CDR3 sequence: CASSVPGVGYTF. The CDR3, as DNA: TGTGCCAGCAGTGTCCCAGGGGTTGGCTACACCTTC.